The TCR beta chain described here comes from a study of blood T cell repertoires in COVID-19. Study background: The United States, Italy and Spain supplied acute and convalescent COVID-19 samples. PBMCs, B-cell-depleted T cells, or T cells provided the cDNA or gDNA that made up the material.

Methods used by the authors: Amplifying reference gene primers gave estimates of nucleated cell counts. TCRdb keeps only in-frame clones here, not all; method: immunoSEQ multiplex PCR. The V and J calls and the clone size are those of that table, but D and trimming were determined from the DNA. The sample records 180,000 or so clones, about 80% being singletons. The germline V gene encodes CDR1 SNHLY and CDR2 FYNNEI. Trimming took off 8 bases at V and 1 base at J, with 11 bases between the two ends. The CDR3 runs 14 residues. Sequenced sample: peripheral blood. The chain uses TRBV2 and TRBJ2-2; a weak D match, TRBD1 (6 bases). This sequence was found in a human donor with acute or convalescent COVID-19. The donor label of this sample is uncertain. The CDR3 bases are TGTGCCAGCCACGGGACAATGAACACCGGGGAGCTGTTTTTT. It encodes CASHGTMNTGELFF.